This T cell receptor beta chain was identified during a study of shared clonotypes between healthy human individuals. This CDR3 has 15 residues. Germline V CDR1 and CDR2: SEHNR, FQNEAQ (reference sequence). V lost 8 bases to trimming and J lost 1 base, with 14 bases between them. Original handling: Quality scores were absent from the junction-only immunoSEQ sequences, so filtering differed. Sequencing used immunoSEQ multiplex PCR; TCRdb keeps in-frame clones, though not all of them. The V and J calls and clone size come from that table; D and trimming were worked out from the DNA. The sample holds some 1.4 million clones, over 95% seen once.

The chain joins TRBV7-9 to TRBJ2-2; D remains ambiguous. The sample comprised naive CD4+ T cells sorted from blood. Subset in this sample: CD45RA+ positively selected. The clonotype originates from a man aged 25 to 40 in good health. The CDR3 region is CASGTLGGNTGELFF. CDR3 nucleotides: TGTGCCAGCGGAACCCTTGGCGGGAACACCGGGGAGCTGTTTTTT.